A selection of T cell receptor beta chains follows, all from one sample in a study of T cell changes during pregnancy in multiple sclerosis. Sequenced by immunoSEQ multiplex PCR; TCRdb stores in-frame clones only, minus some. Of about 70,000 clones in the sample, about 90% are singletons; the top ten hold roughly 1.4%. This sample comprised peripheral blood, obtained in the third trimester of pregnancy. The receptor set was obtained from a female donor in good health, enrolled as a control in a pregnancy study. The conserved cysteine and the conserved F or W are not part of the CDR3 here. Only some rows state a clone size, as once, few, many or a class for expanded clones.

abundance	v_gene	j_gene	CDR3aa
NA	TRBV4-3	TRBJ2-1	ASSQDLRGGSYNEQF
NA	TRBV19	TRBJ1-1	ASSAGPIQVGTF
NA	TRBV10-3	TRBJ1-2	AISGSGSPNYGYT
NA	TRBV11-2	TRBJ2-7	ASQTPVGTNEQY
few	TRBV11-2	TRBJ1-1	ATLGGTEAF
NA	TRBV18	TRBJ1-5	ASSWTGNQPQH
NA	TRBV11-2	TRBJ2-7	ASSLVSRAYEQY
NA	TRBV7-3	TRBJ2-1	ASSLNRDRYNEQF
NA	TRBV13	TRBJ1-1	ASSLYAGGTEAF
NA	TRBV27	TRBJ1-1	ASTLSPNTEAF
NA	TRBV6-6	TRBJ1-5	ASSRQGVEHQPQH
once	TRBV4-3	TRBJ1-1	ASSQERVGEAF
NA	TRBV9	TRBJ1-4	ASSLGRGPATNEKLF
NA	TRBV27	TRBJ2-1	ASSSDTSSSYNEQF
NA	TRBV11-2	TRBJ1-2	ASSLGPGDYGYT
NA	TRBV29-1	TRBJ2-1	SVGGQRALGYNEQF
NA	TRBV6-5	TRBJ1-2	ASSYSTQGDYGYT
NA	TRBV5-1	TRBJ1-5	ASSLVPGVGQPQH
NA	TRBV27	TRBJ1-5	ASSEWGDQPQH
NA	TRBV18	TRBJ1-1	ASSPRGTVNTEAF
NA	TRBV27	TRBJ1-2	ASSLGRGQGNT
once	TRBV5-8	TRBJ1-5	ASSPEGRSSNQPQH
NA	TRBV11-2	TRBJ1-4	ASSLNSPNEKLF
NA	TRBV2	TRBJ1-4	ASRQQPFNEKLF
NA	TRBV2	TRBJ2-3	AISTRFTDTQY
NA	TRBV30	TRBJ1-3	AWSGGDFSGNTIY
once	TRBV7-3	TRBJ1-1	ASSFGENTEAF
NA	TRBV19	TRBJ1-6	ATERGDNSPLH
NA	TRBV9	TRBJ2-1	ASSPTTQLAPNEQF
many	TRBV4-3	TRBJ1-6	ASSQLGLGTGGPPLH
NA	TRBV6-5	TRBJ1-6	ASSYGAGSWSPLH
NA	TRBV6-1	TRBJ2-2	ASSEWGGNTGELF
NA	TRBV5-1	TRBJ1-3	ASSPGGVPGNTIY
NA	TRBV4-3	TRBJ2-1	ASSLGTSSYNEQF
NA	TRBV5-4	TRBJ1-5	ASSWGGLGSNQPQH
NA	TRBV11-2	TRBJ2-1	ASSLVAGANEQF
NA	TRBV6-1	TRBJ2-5	ASKVGRGVTGTQY